This entry concerns a single TCR beta chain. Germline CDR1 reads MNHEY; CDR2 reads SVGEGT. The CDR3 is made up of 20 amino acids. V shed 4 bases and J 3 bases; nucleotides not matched to a gene: 13. This record comes from a study of blood T cell repertoires in COVID-19. At the level of the study: COVID-19 samples collected from the United States, Italy and Spain covered acute and convalescent phases. Nucleic acid was either cDNA or gDNA, and it came from T cells, B-cell-depleted T cells, or PBMCs.

Original methodology: The authors estimated nucleated cell counts from reference gene primer amplification. Sequencing was performed with immunoSEQ multiplex PCR; in TCRdb, only in-frame clones are kept and a portion is missing. V, J and clone size are taken as reported in that table, and D and trimming were inferred from the DNA itself. The sample contains over 120,000 clones, approximately 87% of which appear only once. The gene calls are TRBV6-2 or TRBV6-3 and TRBJ2-4; 15 bases align to TRBD2. This receptor was obtained from a man aged 45-65 years who had recovered from COVID-19. Material for sequencing was peripheral blood. CDR3 protein: CASSSSLWTSGGVVKNIQYF. The CDR3 coding sequence is TGTGCCAGCAGTTCCTCCCTATGGACTAGCGGGGGGGTGGTCAAAAACATTCAGTACTTC.